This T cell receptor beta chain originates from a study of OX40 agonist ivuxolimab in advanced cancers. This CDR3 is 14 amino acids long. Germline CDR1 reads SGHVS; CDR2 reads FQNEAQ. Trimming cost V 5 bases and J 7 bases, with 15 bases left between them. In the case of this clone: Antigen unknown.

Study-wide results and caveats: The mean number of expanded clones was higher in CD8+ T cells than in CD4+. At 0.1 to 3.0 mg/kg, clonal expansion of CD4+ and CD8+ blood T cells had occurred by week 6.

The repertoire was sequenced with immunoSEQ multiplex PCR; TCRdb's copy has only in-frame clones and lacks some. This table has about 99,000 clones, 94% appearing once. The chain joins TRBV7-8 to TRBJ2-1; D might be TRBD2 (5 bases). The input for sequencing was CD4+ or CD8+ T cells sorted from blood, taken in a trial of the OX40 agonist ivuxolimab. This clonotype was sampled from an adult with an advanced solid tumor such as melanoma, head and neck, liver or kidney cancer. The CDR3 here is CASSPREARNEQFF. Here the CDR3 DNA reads TGTGCCAGCAGCCCCCGGGAAGCGCGGAATGAGCAGTTCTTC.